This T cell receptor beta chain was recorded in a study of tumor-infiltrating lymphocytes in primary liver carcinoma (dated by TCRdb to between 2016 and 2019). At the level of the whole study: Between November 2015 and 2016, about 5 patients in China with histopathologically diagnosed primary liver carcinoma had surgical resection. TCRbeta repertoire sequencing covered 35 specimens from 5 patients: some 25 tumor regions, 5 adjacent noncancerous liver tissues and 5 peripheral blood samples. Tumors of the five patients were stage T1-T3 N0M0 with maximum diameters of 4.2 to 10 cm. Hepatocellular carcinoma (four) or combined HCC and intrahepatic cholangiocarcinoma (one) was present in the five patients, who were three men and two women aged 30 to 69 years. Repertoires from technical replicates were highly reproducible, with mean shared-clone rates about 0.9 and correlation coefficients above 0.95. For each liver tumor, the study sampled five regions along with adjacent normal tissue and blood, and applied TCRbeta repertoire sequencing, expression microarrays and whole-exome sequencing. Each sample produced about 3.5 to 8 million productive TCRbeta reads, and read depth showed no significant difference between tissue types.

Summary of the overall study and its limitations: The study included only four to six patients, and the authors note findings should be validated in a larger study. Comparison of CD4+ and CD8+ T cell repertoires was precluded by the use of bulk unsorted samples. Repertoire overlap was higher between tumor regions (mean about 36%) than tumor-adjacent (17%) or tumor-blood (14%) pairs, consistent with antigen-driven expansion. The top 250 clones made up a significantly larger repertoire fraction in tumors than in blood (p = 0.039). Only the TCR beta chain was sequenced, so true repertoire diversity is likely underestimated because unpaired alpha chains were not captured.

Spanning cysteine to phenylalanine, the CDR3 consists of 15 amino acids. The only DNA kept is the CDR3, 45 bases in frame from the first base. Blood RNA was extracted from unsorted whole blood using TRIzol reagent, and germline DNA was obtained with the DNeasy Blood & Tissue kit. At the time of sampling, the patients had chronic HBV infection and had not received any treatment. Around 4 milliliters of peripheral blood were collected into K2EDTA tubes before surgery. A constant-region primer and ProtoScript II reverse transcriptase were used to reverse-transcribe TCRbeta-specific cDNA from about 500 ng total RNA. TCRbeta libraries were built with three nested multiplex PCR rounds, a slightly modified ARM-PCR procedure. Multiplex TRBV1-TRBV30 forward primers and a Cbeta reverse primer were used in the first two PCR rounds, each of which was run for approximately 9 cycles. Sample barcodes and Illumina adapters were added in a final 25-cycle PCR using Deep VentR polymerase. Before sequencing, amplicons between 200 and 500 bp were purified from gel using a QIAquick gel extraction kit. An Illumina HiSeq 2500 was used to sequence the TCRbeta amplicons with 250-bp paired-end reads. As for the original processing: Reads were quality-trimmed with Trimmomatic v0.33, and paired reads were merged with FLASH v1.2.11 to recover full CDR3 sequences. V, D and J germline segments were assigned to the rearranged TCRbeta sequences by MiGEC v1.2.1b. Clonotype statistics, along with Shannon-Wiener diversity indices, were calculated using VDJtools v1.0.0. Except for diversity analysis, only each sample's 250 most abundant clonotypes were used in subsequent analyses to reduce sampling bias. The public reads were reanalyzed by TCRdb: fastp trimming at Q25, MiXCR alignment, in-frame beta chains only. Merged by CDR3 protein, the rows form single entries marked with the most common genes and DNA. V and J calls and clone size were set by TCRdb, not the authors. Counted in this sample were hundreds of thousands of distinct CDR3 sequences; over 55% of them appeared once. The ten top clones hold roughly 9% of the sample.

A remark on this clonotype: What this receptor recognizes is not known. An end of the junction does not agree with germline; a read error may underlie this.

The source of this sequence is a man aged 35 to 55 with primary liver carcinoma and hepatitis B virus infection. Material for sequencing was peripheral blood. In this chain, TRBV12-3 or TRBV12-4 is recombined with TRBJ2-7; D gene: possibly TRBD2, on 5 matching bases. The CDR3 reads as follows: CVSSLGAVLSYEQYF. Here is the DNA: TGTGTCAGCAGTCTAGGAGCGGTCCTCTCCTACGAGCAGTACTTC.